The 16 T cell receptor beta chains listed next were all sequenced from one sample in a study of beta chain features in type 1 diabetes. Study-level points and caveats: In every one of the four CD4+ subsets, TCRB CDR3s were moderately but significantly shorter in Type 1 diabetes patients.

cDNA synthesis used the whole RNA isolate, giving expressed TCRB sequences. TCRdb's copy holds only in-frame clones and misses some; the assay was immunoSEQ multiplex PCR. The data show about 660,000 clones, with more than 12% seen just once and 0.035% to 0.045% held by the top ten. For these receptors, no antigen is known. Material for sequencing was naive CD4+ T cells from blood. These receptors all stem from a man between 18 and 29 years old with type 1 diabetes.

The gene calls are TRBV5-4 and TRBJ2-5; tentatively, D is TRBD1 (6 bases). The V end was cut by 2 bases, the J end by 5 bases, with 10 bases between. Per germline, CDR1 SGHNT and CDR2 YYREEE (reference sequence). The CDR3 is 13 residues long. The chain's CDR3 is CASSFDRMETQYF. CDR3 DNA: TGTGCCAGCAGCTTTGACAGGATGGAGACCCAGTACTTC. Using reference TRBV5-4 and TRBJ2-5 for the parts outside the CDR3, the full variable domain is ETGVTQSPTHLIKTRGQQVTLRCSSQSGHNTVSWYQQALGQGPQFIFQYYREEENGRGNFPPRFSGLQFPNYSSELNVNALELDDSALYLCASSFDRMETQYFGPGTRLLVL.

The rearrangement links TRBV7-9 to TRBJ2-5; 11 nucleotides match TRBD1. The J call may be mistaken, given a closer DNA end match to TRBJ2-7. The CDR3 extends over 15 amino acids. Germline CDR1 reads SEHNR; CDR2 reads FQNEAQ (reference sequence). DNA for the CDR3: TGTGCCAGCAGCTCCCAGGACAGGGGGCTCTACGAGCAGTACTTC. Its protein product is CASSSQDRGLYEQYF.

V and J are TRBV7-3 and TRBJ2-3, with 9 bases that match TRBD2. CDR3 length: 16 residues. Germline assignment: CDR1 SGHTA and CDR2 FQGTGA. V lost 5 bases, J lost 0 bases, and 6 bases stayed unmatched. CDR3 DNA sequence: TGTGCCAGCAGCCCATATAGCGGGGGTAGCACAGATACGCAGTATTTT. Protein sequence: CASSPYSGGSTDTQYF.

This clone has just a few counts. The chain joins TRBV28 to TRBJ2-3; D not certain. The CDR3 spans 12 residues. V gave up 2 bases and J gave up 4 bases, with 4 bases separating them. Germline V gene sequence: CDR1 MDHEN, CDR2 SYDVKM. CDR3 coding DNA: TGTGCCAGCAGTTTAATCGCAGATACGCAGTATTTT. Amino acid sequence: CASSLIADTQYF.

J is TRBJ1-5 and V is TRBV19; D possibly corresponds to TRBD1 (6 bases). Germline V lookup: CDR1 LNHDA, CDR2 SQIVND (reference sequence). The CDR3 runs to 13 residues. Trimming pared 5 bases from V and 5 bases from J, leaving 10 bases between. The CDR3 loop reads CASSRQVYQPQHF. CDR3 nucleotides: TGTGCCAGTAGTCGACAGGTTTATCAGCCCCAGCATTTT.

The chain employs TRBV29-1 and TRBJ1-2; TRBD1 aligns across 7 bases. Germline V gene sequence: CDR1 SQVTM, CDR2 ANQGSEA. V shed 5 bases and J 8 bases; nucleotides not matched to a gene: 11. The length of the CDR3 is 13 residues. DNA of the CDR3: TGCAGCGTTTCTCAGGGGGTATCCTACGGCTACACCTTC. Translation gives CSVSQGVSYGYTF.

The genes are TRBV4-1 and TRBJ2-1; no clear D gene. The CDR3 extends over 12 amino acids. The germline V and J ends were trimmed by 3 bases and 8 bases, with 8 bases remaining between them. Per the germline V gene, CDR1 is MGHRA and CDR2 is YSYEKL. CDR3 protein: CASSQPHDEQFF. The CDR3 DNA follows: TGCGCCAGCAGCCAGCCCCACGATGAGCAGTTCTTC.

The V and J genes are TRBV9 and TRBJ1-6, with a possible D match to TRBD1 (6 bases). Germline loops: CDR1 SGDLS, CDR2 YYNGEE. Trimming cost V 1 base and J 10 bases, with 15 bases left between them. CDR3 length: 15 amino acids. The CDR3 sequence is CASSVLGGSFSPLHF. Here the CDR3 DNA reads TGTGCCAGCAGCGTATTAGGGGGTTCGTTCTCACCCCTCCACTTT.

This chain links TRBV23-1 with TRBJ2-7, with 7 bases lining up with TRBD1. TRBV23-1 is given ORF status, its function remaining uncertain. J was trimmed by 1 base and V by 11 bases; bases with no gene match: 14. The CDR3 runs to 15 residues. CDR3 DNA: TGCGCCCCACGCGCAGGGGGAGCGGAATCCTACGAGCAGTACTTC. The encoded protein is CAPRAGGAESYEQYF.

The J gene is TRBJ2-6, the V gene TRBV6-4; D is unclear. The CDR3 loop spans 13 amino acids. Germline CDR1 reads MRHNA; CDR2 reads SNTAGT. With 7 bases removed from V and 4 bases from J, the gap between germline ends came to 8 bases. CDR3 DNA: TGTGCCAGCAAGGCCTCGGGGGCCAACGTCCTGACTTTC. Encoded protein: CASKASGANVLTF.

This clone was counted only a few times. Other DNA sequences from this sample encode an identical CDR3 as well. The chain combines TRBV5-1 with TRBJ2-1, with 8 bases aligning to TRBD1. Trimming removed 2 bases from V and 7 bases from J; junction bases left unmatched: 5. Germline-derived CDR1 and CDR2 are SGHRS and YFSETQ. CDR3 length: 14 amino acids. CDR3 residues: CASSFGQGVNEQFF. For the CDR3, the DNA is TGCGCCAGCAGCTTCGGACAGGGAGTAAATGAGCAGTTCTTC. Drawing the rest from reference TRBV5-1 and TRBJ2-1, the complete variable domain is KAGVTQTPRYLIKTRGQQVTLSCSPISGHRSVSWYQQTPGQGLQFLFEYFSETQRNKGNFPGRFSGRQFSNSRSEMNVSTLELGDSALYLCASSFGQGVNEQFFGPGTRLTVL.

This clone was observed a handful of times. The chain carries TRBV2 and TRBJ2-2; D is unclear. The CDR3 has 12 amino acids. The ends were cut back, 3 bases at V and 3 bases at J, with 2 bases in the middle. Germline CDR1 reads SNHLY; CDR2 reads FYNNEI. The CDR3 DNA sequence: TGTGCCAGCAGTGAGCACACCGGGGAGCTGTTTTTT. It is translated as CASSEHTGELFF. Together with reference TRBV2 and TRBJ2-2, the CDR3 gives the full variable domain: EPEVTQTPSHQVTQMGQEVILRCVPISNHLYFYWYRQILGQKVEFLVSFYNNEISEKSEIFDDQFSVERPDGSNFTLKIRSTKLEDSAMYFCASSEHTGELFFGEGSRLTVL.

The chain carries TRBV5-4 and TRBJ2-7; TRBD1 might be the D (6 bases). The CDR3 covers 14 residues. Trimming took 4 bases from V and 0 from J, leaving 11 bases between them. The germline V gene has CDR1 SGHNT and CDR2 YYREEE (reference sequence). The CDR3 DNA reads TGTGCCAGCAGCCAACAGGACAGCTCCTACGAGCAGTACTTC. This translates into CASSQQDSSYEQYF.

This clone has more than one count but fewer than ten. The CDR3 sequence is CASSYGTEQYF. Here the CDR3 DNA reads TGTGCCAGCAGCTACGGGACCGAGCAGTACTTC. The rearrangement links TRBV5-4 to TRBJ2-7; D possibly matches TRBD1 or TRBD2 (5 bases each). There are 11 residues in the CDR3. Trimming shortened V by 3 bases and J by 6 bases, and 7 bases separated the two germline ends. Germline loops: CDR1 SGHNT, CDR2 YYREEE (reference sequence). Together with reference TRBV5-4 and TRBJ2-7, the CDR3 gives the full variable domain: ETGVTQSPTHLIKTRGQQVTLRCSSQSGHNTVSWYQQALGQGPQFIFQYYREEENGRGNFPPRFSGLQFPNYSSELNVNALELDDSALYLCASSYGTEQYFGPGTRLTVT.

V is TRBV4-1 and J is TRBJ2-1; tentatively, D is TRBD1 (5 bases). This CDR3 spans 17 amino acids. Per the germline V gene, CDR1 is MGHRA and CDR2 is YSYEKL. V shed 4 bases and J shed 1 base, with 17 bases lying between them. CDR3: CASSPDRTAVSYNEQFF. The CDR3 DNA is TGCGCCAGCAGCCCAGACAGAACGGCGGTTTCCTACAATGAGCAGTTCTTC.

This clone has a handful of counts. The rearrangement uses TRBV30 and TRBJ1-5, with a possible D match to TRBD1 (5 bases). The CDR3 totals 15 residues. Trimming cost V 0 bases and J 3 bases, with 12 bases left between them. Germline CDR1 GTSNPN, CDR2 SVGIG (reference sequence). The CDR3 region has the DNA TGTGCCTGGAGTGTACAGGTAGGCCACAATCAGCCCCAGCATTTT. Translation: CAWSVQVGHNQPQHF.